Below, 2 T cell receptor beta chains from the same sample are listed, as sequenced in a study of PD-1 blockade in classical Hodgkin lymphoma. Relapse after autologous stem cell transplantation occurred in every patient, and brentuximab vedotin exposure varied. Researchers report purifying CD4+ T cells from thawed PBMCs by magnetic negative selection. Sequenced by immunoSEQ multiplex PCR; TCRdb stores in-frame clones only, minus some. Among tens of thousands of clones, 65% to 85% were seen once, and the ten largest hold under 2%. The input for sequencing was CD4+ T cells from blood, taken at baseline. The receptors here all came from a human donor with classical Hodgkin lymphoma.

The chain employs TRBV11-3 and TRBJ1-5, with 10 nucleotides matching TRBD1. There are 15 residues in the CDR3. CDR1 is SGHNT and CDR2 is YENEEA in the germline V gene. J lost 6 bases, V lost 5 bases, and 7 bases had no gene match. For the CDR3, the DNA is TGTGCCAGCAGCGAGACAGGGGGCCCCAGTCAGCCCCAGCATTTT. Its protein product is CASSETGGPSQPQHF.

The rearrangement joins TRBV5-1 to TRBJ2-7; D may be TRBD2 (5 bases). This CDR3 contains 14 residues. CDR1 and CDR2 (germline): SGHRS, YFSETQ. Trimming pared 0 bases from V and 2 bases from J, leaving 9 bases between. In DNA form, the CDR3 reads TGCGCCAGCAGCTTGGGGGAGCCCCCCTACGAGCAGTACTTC. It is translated as CASSLGEPPYEQYF.